This T cell receptor (beta chain) was captured by sequencing in a study of T cell responses to AZD1222 COVID-19 vaccine. Findings and caveats of the study: Close to half of spike-specific TCRs reportedly recognize unmutated variant regions.

On this clone itself: Its antigen is unknown.

Data came from immunoSEQ multiplex PCR; TCRdb stores just in-frame clones and leaves some out. Among around 120,000 clones listed, 70% to 90% were seen once. This receptor was identified in an adult who received the AZD1222 COVID-19 vaccine. The sequenced sample was peripheral blood, obtained 28 days after the second AZD1222 dose.

CDR3 sequence reads: CASSMVDRGIYEQYF. As DNA, the CDR3 is TGTGCCAGTAGTATGGTGGACAGGGGGATATACGAGCAGTACTTC. The chain recombines TRBV19 with TRBJ2-7; 10 nucleotides line up with TRBD1. J lost 4 bases, V lost 3 bases, and 6 bases had no gene match. This CDR3 has 15 amino acids. Germline V gene lookup returns CDR1 LNHDA and CDR2 SQIVND (reference sequence).